This T cell receptor (beta chain) was sequenced in a study of T-cell memory formation after mild COVID-19 (dated by TCRdb to the early 2020s). Background on the whole study: TCR sequence clusters from the two donors were found to be largely donor specific. In a couple of donors, T-cell clones that expanded and contracted after mild COVID-19 were followed by sequencing TCRalpha and TCRbeta repertoires longitudinally. Two young, previously healthy adult volunteers made up the cohort, one male and one female. The paper's findings and limits, for the study overall: Only a couple of mild cases were covered by the study, and larger cohorts that include severe cases with pre-infection samples were considered necessary. Whether the second-wave clones peaking on day 37 were SARS-CoV-2 specific was not confirmed. Contracting CD4+ clones appeared mostly in the CM and EM memory subsets, whereas CD8+ clones were enriched in EMRA. Some responding clones were found in pre-infection memory, which suggests that pre-existing cross-reactive memory T cells took part in the SARS-CoV-2 response. Clones contracting from day 15 to 85 had balanced CD4/CD8 phenotypes, while a second wave expanding from day 15 to 37 was biased towards CD4+.

The CDR3 goes from the cysteine to the phenylalanine over 15 residues. The DNA shown is the 45-base CDR3, in frame from base 1. The V and J ends are trimmed by 5 bases and 0 bases, leaving 16 bases between them. The germline V gene yields SQVTM for CDR1 and ANQGSEA for CDR2. About this clonotype itself: It has no known antigen specificity. No qualities accompany the bases; no much larger clone lies one base away.

The reads were generated on an Illumina NovaSeq 6000. TCRalpha and TCRbeta cDNA libraries were constructed by 5'RACE with constant-segment primers, with sample barcodes and unique molecular identifiers being introduced. Trizol reagent was used to extract RNA from every sample. Library amplification was performed in two PCR steps, and a second sample barcode and Illumina TruSeq adapters were introduced in the second step. Sequencing of the libraries was done on an Illumina NovaSeq, producing 2 x 150 bp paired-end reads. In the authors' own workflow: With migec v1.2.7, reads were demultiplexed and then collapsed into UMI-guided consensus sequences. Using mixcr v2.1.11, the UMI consensuses were aligned to TRA and TRB V and J templates and assembled into clonotypes. Clonotypes were classified as expanded or contracted when called significant by both edgeR and NoisET, with noise models trained on biological replicates. edgeR calls used a false discovery rate-adjusted p below 0.01 and a log2 fold-change threshold of 1. As an exploratory analysis of dynamics, PCA with hierarchical clustering was applied to max-normalized trajectories of the 1000 most abundant clonotypes. The CD4 or CD8 phenotype of responding clones was assigned using the separately sequenced CD4+ and CD8+ repertoires. In TCRdb, the public reads were trimmed at Q25 with fastp and aligned with MiXCR, with productive beta chains retained. Rows with a matching CDR3 protein are joined into one entry that keeps the most common DNA and genes. TCRdb assigned the V and J calls; the authors' analysis was not used. The sample data list 250,000 to 300,000 distinct CDR3 sequences, and around 15% of these were observed just once. The ten largest clonotypes hold roughly a fifth of the sample.

Ficoll-Paque density gradient centrifugation was the method used to isolate PBMCs. The chain couples TRBV29-1 to TRBJ1-1; TRBD1 might be the D gene, on 5 matching bases. This receptor was taken from a man aged 18-30 years who had mild COVID-19 (a few samples of this study predate the infection). The sample titles of this study are shuffled in the database, so cell type and time point are left out; the donor was told from shared clones. Source material: PBMCs or a T cell subset sorted from them (not recorded which). The CDR3 loop reads CSVWARPGVNTEAFF. The DNA sequence is given as TGCAGCGTTTGGGCCCGTCCGGGGGTGAACACTGAAGCTTTCTTT. The CDR3, completed at both ends by the reference TRBV29-1 and TRBJ1-1 genes, gives the full variable domain SAVISQKPSRDICQRGTSLTIQCQVDSQVTMMFWYRQQPGQSLTLIATANQGSEATYESGFVIDKFPISRPNLTFSTLTVSNMSPEDSSIYLCSVWARPGVNTEAFFGQGTRLTVV.